Given below is one T cell receptor beta chain in context. Its cognate antigen is unknown. This table comes from immunoSEQ multiplex PCR, and its TCRdb copy is limited to in-frame clones, with some not included. This sample has under 70,000 clones, with 85% to 90% found just once. This entry comes from a study of pediatric ulcerative colitis. Broader study findings: Blood-rectal clonal overlap within each person was significantly higher in ulcerative colitis patients than controls. Clonal expansions reduced rectal repertoire diversity in acute severe colitis.

The CDR3 sequence is 17 residues long. Germline-derived CDR1 and CDR2 are LGHNA and YNFKEQ. Trimming at V came to 4 bases and at J to 5 bases, leaving 11 bases not matched to a gene. The chain joins TRBV4-2 to TRBJ2-2; 9 bases line up with TRBD1. The material sequenced was blood. This sequence was found in a boy aged 5-17 years who was a control in a study of pediatric ulcerative colitis. CDR3: CASSRPGQGYRTGELFF. The CDR3 DNA reads TGTGCCAGCAGCCGACCAGGACAGGGGTATCGTACCGGGGAGCTGTTTTTT.